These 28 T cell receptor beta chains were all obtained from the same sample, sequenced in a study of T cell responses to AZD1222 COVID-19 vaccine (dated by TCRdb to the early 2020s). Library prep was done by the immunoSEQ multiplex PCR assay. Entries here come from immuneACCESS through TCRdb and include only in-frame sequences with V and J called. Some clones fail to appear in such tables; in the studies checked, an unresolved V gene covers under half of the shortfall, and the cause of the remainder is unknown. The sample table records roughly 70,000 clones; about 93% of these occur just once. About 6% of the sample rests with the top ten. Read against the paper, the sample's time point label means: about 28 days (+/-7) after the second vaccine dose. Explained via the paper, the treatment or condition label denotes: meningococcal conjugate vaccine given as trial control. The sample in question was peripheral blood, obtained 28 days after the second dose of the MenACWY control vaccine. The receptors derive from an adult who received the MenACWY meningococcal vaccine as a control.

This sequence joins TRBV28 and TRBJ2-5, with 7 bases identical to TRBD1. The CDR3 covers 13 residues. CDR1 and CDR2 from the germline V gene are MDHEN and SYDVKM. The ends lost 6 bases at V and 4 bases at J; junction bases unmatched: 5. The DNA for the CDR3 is TGTGCCAGCAGACAACAGGGGAGAGAGACCCAGTACTTC. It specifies CASRQQGRETQYF.

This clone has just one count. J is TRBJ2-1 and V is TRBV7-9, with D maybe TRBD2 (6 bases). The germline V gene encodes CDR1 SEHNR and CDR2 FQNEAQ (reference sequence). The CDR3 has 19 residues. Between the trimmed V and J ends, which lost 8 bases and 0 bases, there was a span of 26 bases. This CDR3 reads CASAPSPSGAEGSYNEQFF. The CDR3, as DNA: TGTGCCAGCGCCCCATCTCCTTCGGGAGCGGAGGGCTCCTACAATGAGCAGTTCTTC.

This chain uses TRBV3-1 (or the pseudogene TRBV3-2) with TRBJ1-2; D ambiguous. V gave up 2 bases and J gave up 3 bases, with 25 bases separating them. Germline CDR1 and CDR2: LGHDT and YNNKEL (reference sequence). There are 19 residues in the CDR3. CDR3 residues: CASSQSLARFVDPDYGYTF. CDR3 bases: TGTGCCAGCAGCCAATCATTGGCGCGCTTCGTTGACCCTGACTATGGCTACACCTTC.

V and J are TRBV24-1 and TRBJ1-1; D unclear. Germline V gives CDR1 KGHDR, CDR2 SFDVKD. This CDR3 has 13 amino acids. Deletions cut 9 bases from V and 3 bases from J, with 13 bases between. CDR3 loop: CATRGFADTEAFF. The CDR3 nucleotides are TGTGCCACCCGGGGATTTGCAGACACTGAAGCTTTCTTT.

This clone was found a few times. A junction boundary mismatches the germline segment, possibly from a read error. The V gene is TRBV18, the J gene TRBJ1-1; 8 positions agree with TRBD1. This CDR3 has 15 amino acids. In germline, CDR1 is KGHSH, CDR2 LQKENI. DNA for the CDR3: TGTGCCAGCTCACCAGTCCGGGGGACAGGCTCTGAATCTTTCTTT. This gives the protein CASSPVRGTGSESFF.

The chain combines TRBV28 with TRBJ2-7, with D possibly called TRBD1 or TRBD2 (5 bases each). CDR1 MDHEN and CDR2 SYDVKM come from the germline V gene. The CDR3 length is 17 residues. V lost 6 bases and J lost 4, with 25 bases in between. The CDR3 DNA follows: TGTGCCAGCAGCCGCCGCGAGGGGCAGGGCCTCGGGTACGAGCAGTACTTC. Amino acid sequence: CASSRREGQGLGYEQYF.

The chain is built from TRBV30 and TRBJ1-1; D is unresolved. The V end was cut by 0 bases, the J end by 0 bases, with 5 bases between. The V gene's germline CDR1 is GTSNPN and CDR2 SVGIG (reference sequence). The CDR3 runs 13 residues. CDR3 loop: CAWSVRLNTEAFF. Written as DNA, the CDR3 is TGTGCCTGGAGTGTAAGGTTGAACACTGAAGCTTTCTTT.

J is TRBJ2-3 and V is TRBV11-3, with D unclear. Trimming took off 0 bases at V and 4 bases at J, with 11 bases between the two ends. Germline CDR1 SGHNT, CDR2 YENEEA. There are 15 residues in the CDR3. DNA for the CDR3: TGTGCCAGCAGCTTAGAGTGGGCCCGGCCAGATACGCAGTATTTT. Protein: CASSLEWARPDTQYF. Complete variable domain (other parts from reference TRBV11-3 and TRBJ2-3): EAGVVQSPRYKIIEKKQPVAFWCNPISGHNTLYWYLQNLGQGPELLIRYENEEAVDDSQLPKDRFSAERLKGVDSTLKIQPAELGDSAVYLCASSLEWARPDTQYFGPGTRLTVL.

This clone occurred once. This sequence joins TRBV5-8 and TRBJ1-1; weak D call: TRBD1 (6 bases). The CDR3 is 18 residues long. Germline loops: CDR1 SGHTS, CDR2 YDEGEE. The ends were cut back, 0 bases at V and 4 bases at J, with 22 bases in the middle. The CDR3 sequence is CASSLVRQEVGSATEAFF. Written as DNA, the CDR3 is TGTGCCAGCAGCTTGGTACGACAGGAGGTCGGGAGTGCCACTGAAGCTTTCTTT.

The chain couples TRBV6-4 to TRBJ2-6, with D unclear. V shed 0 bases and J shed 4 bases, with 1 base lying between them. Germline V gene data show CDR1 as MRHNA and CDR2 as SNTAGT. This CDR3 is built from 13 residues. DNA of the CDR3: TGTGCCAGCAGTGACTCGGGGGCCAACGTCCTGACTTTC. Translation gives CASSDSGANVLTF.

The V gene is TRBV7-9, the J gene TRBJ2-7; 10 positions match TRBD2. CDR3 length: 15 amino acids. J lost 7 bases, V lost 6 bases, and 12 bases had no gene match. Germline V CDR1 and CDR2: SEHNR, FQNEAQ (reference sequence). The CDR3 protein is CASSGIAGGGREQYF. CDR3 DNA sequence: TGTGCCAGCAGTGGTATAGCGGGAGGAGGTCGGGAGCAGTACTTC.

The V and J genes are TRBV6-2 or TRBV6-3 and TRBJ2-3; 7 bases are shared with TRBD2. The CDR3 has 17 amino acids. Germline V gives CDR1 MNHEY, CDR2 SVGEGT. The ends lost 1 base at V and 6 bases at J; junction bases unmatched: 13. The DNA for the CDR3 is TGTGCCAGCAGTTACTTAAGGGACTACCTAGGTCGGGATACGCAGTATTTT. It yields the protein CASSYLRDYLGRDTQYF.

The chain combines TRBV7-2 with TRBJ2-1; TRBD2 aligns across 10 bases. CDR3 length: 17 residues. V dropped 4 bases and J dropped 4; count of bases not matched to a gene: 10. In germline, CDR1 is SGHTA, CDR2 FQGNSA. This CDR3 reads CASSSPLGLADYNEQFF. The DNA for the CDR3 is TGTGCCAGCAGCTCCCCCCTCGGACTAGCGGATTACAATGAGCAGTTCTTC.

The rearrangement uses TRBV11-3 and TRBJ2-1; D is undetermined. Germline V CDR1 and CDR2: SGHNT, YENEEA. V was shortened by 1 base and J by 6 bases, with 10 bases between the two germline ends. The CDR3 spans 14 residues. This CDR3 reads CASSLGGNGNEQFF. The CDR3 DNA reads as TGTGCCAGCAGCTTAGGGGGTAATGGCAATGAGCAGTTCTTC. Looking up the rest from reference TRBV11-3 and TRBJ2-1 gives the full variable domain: EAGVVQSPRYKIIEKKQPVAFWCNPISGHNTLYWYLQNLGQGPELLIRYENEEAVDDSQLPKDRFSAERLKGVDSTLKIQPAELGDSAVYLCASSLGGNGNEQFFGPGTRLTVL.

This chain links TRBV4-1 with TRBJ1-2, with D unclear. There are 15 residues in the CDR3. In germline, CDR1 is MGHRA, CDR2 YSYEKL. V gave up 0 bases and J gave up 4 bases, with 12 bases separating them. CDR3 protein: CASSQDPAQLYGYTF. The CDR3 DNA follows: TGCGCCAGCAGCCAAGATCCTGCACAGCTCTATGGCTACACCTTC.

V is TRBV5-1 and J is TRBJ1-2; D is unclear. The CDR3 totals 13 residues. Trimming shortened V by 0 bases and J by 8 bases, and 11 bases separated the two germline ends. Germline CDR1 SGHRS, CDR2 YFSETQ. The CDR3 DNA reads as TGCGCCAGCAGCTTGGAGGGAACGAGGGGCTACACCTTC. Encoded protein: CASSLEGTRGYTF.

For the CDR3, the DNA is TGTGCCAGCAGCGCTGGAGGGGGATCCCAGTACTTC. It codes for CASSAGGGSQYF. The chain couples TRBV2 to TRBJ2-5; D might be TRBD1 or TRBD2, each matching 6 bases. Trimming cost V 6 bases and J 9 bases, with 14 bases left between them. This CDR3 has 12 residues. Germline assignment: CDR1 SNHLY and CDR2 FYNNEI.

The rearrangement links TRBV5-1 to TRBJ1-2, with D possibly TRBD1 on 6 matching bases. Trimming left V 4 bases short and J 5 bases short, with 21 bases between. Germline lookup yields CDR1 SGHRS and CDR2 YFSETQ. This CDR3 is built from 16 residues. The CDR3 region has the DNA TGCGCCAGCAGCCCGCTACAGGGATTAACAGGATATGGCTACACCTTC. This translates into CASSPLQGLTGYGYTF.

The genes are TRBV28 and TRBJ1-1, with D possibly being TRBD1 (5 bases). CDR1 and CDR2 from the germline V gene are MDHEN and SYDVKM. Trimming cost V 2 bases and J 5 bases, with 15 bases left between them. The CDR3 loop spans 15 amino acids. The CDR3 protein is CASSLAGGVRTEAFF. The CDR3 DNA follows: TGTGCCAGCAGTTTAGCGGGGGGGGTAAGGACTGAAGCTTTCTTT. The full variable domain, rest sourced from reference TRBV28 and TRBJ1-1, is DVKVTQSSRYLVKRTGEKVFLECVQDMDHENMFWYRQDPGLGLRLIYFSYDVKMKEKGDIPEGYSVSREKKERFSLILESASTNQTSMYLCASSLAGGVRTEAFFGQGTRLTVV.

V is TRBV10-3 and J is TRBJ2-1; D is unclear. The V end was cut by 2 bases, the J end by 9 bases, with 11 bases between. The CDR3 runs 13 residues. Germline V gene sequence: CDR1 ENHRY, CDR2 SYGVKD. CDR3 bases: TGTGCCATCAGTGAGCCAGTACCGGGTGAGCAGTTCTTC. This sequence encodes CAISEPVPGEQFF.

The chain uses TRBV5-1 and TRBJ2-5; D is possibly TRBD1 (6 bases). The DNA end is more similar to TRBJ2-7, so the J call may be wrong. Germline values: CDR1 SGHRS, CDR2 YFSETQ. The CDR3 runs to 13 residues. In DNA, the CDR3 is TGCGCCAGCAGCCGGGACAACTCCTACGAGCAGTACTTC. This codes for CASSRDNSYEQYF.

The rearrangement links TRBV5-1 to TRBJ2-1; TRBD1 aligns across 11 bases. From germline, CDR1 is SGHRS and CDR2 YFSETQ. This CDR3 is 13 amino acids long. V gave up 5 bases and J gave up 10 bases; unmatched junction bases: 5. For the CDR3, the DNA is TGCGCCAGCAGGCCGGGACAGGGGGGCGAGCAGTTCTTC. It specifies CASRPGQGGEQFF.

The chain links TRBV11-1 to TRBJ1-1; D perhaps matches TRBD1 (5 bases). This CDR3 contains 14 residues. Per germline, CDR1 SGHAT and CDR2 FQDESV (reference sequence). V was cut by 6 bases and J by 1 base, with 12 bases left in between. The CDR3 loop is CASRFGHQNTEAFF. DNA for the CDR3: TGTGCCAGCAGGTTCGGACACCAGAACACTGAAGCTTTCTTT.

CDR3 protein: CASSPPGRDTEAFF. The CDR3 bases are TGTGCCAGCTCACCACCAGGGAGGGACACTGAAGCTTTCTTT. V gene TRBV18 combines with J gene TRBJ1-1, with D hard to call. V was shortened by 0 bases and J by 3 bases, with 8 bases between the two germline ends. Germline V CDR1 and CDR2: KGHSH, LQKENI. The CDR3 loop spans 14 amino acids.

CDR3 DNA sequence: TGTGCCTCGACGCCAGGGGCCCCGGGAGCTTTCTTT. Amino acid sequence: CASTPGAPGAFF. The rearrangement links TRBV30 to TRBJ1-1, with a possible D match to TRBD1 (6 bases). Germline V gene lookup returns CDR1 GTSNPN and CDR2 SVGIG (reference sequence). The V end was cut by 7 bases, the J end by 10 bases, with 19 bases between. CDR3 size: 12 residues.

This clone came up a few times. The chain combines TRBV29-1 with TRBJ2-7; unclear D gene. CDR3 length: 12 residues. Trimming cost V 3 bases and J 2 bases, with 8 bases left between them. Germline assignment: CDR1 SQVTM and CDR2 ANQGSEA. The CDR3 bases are TGCAGCGTTGATAACCCCCCCTACGAGCAGTACTTC. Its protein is CSVDNPPYEQYF.

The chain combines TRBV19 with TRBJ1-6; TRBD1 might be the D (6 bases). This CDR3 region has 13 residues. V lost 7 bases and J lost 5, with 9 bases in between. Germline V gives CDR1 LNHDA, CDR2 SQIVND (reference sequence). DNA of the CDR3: TGTGCCAGTAATGCAGGGGATAATTCACCCCTCCACTTT. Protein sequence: CASNAGDNSPLHF.

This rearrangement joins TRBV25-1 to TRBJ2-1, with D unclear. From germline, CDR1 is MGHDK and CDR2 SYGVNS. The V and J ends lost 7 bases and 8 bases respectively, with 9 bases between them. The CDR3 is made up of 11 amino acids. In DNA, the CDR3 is TGTGCCAGCACTGACCGCGATGAGCAGTTCTTC. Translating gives CASTDRDEQFF.